What follows describes a single T cell receptor (beta chain). The antigen is unknown. This specimen comes from a study of T-cell memory formation after mild COVID-19. Study context: Clustering of TCRs was largely donor specific. Study conclusions and caveats: Clones that contracted clustered mainly in CM and EM if CD4+ and in EMRA if CD8+. Second-wave clones reaching peak frequency on day 37 lacked confirmed SARS-CoV-2 specificity.

TCRdb processed the 5' RACE reads anew with MiXCR; each CDR3 protein has one entry. Of a few hundred thousand distinct CDR3 sequences in the sample, about 20% were seen once. The specimen was PBMCs or a T cell subset sorted from them (not recorded which). This TCR was recovered from an adult woman who had mild COVID-19 (a few samples of this study predate the infection). Cell type and time point are not known.

In nucleotides, the CDR3 is TGTGCCACCAGCACCTCAGGGACCAATTCACCCCTCCACTTT. It codes for CATSTSGTNSPLHF. V gene TRBV15 combines with J gene TRBJ1-6, with D possibly being TRBD1 (5 bases). Germline V gene data show CDR1 as LNHNV and CDR2 as YYDKDF (reference sequence). This CDR3 region has 14 residues. The ends were cut back, 4 bases at V and 7 bases at J, with 11 bases in the middle.